A selection of T cell receptor beta chains follows, all from one sample in a study of T-cell memory formation after mild COVID-19. Each CDR3 protein is one row after TCRdb ran MiXCR on the 5' RACE reads. The repertoire includes some 62,000 distinct CDR3 sequences, 9.3% of them detected once, and approximately 1.1% sits in the top ten. Source material: PBMCs or a T cell subset sorted from them (not recorded which). Receptor source: a young man who had mild COVID-19 (a few samples of this study predate the infection). Cell type and time point are not known. The CDR3 runs from the conserved cysteine through the conserved F or W. Fields, in order: V gene, D gene, J gene, clone size, CDR3 protein, CDR3 DNA. A D gene is named only where the DNA matches it firmly. Clone size, where shown, is once, few, many, or a class for clones that have expanded.

V: TRBV12-3/TRBV12-4; D: -; J: TRBJ1-4; size: -; CDR3: CASSLLRGNEKLFF; DNA: TGTGCCAGCAGTTTACTCCGAGGGAATGAAAAACTGTTTTTT
V: TRBV5-1; D: TRBD1; J: TRBJ2-3; size: few; CDR3: CASSPPQGAHTQYF; DNA: TGCGCCAGCAGCCCCCCCCAGGGGGCTCATACGCAGTATTTT
V: TRBV30; D: -; J: TRBJ2-3; size: -; CDR3: CAWTGLTSFPVYF; DNA: TGTGCCTGGACAGGGCTCACCAGCTTCCCGGTATATTTT
V: TRBV6-5; D: -; J: TRBJ2-2; size: few; CDR3: CASSSTRRPATGELFF; DNA: TGTGCCAGCAGTTCGACGCGGAGGCCCGCAACCGGGGAGCTGTTTTTT
V: TRBV7-9; D: -; J: TRBJ2-3; size: -; CDR3: CASSLDSGTDTQYF; DNA: TGTGCCAGCAGCTTGGACAGTGGCACAGATACGCAGTATTTT
V: TRBV7-8; D: -; J: TRBJ2-1; size: many; CDR3: CASSSMNSNEQFF; DNA: TGTGCCAGCAGCTCCATGAACAGCAATGAGCAGTTCTTC
V: TRBV12-3/TRBV12-4; D: -; J: TRBJ2-1; size: many; CDR3: CASSLGSMDEQFF; DNA: TGTGCCAGCAGTTTAGGGAGCATGGATGAGCAGTTCTTC
V: TRBV12-3/TRBV12-4; D: -; J: TRBJ2-7; size: many; CDR3: CASSFSGFHEQYF; DNA: TGTGCCAGCAGTTTTAGCGGATTCCACGAGCAGTACTTC
V: TRBV7-7; D: TRBD2; J: TRBJ2-2; size: few; CDR3: CASSPRLATGELFF; DNA: TGTGCTAGCAGCCCCAGACTAGCCACCGGGGAGCTGTTTTTT
V: TRBV7-6; D: TRBD1; J: TRBJ2-3; size: many; CDR3: CASSLAGTGLINPDTQYF; DNA: TGTGCCAGCAGCTTGGCCGGGACAGGGTTGATTAATCCAGATACGCAGTATTTT
V: TRBV7-2; D: TRBD1; J: TRBJ2-6; size: few; CDR3: CASSLDPTGGLSGANVLTF; DNA: TGTGCCAGCAGCTTAGACCCGACAGGGGGGCTCTCTGGGGCCAACGTCCTGACTTTC
V: TRBV3-1; D: TRBD2; J: TRBJ2-5; size: few; CDR3: CASSQDGRGTQYF; DNA: TGTGCCAGCAGCCAAGACGGGAGGGGGACCCAGTACTTC
V: TRBV7-3; D: -; J: TRBJ2-2; size: many; CDR3: CATKISSSTGELFF; DNA: TGTGCCACCAAGATAAGCTCCTCCACCGGGGAGCTGTTTTTT
V: TRBV7-2; D: -; J: TRBJ2-1; size: many; CDR3: CASSLAWTRGNEQFF; DNA: TGTGCCAGCAGCTTAGCTTGGACTAGGGGGAATGAGCAGTTCTTC
V: TRBV7-8; D: TRBD2; J: TRBJ2-2; size: few; CDR3: CASSLGGGGVIGELFF; DNA: TGTGCCAGCAGCTTAGGAGGCGGGGGGGTGATCGGGGAGCTGTTTTTT
V: TRBV6-1; D: TRBD1; J: TRBJ1-1; size: many; CDR3: CASRSPGQKAFF; DNA: TGTGCCAGCAGATCCCCGGGACAGAAAGCTTTCTTT
V: TRBV6-2/TRBV6-3; D: TRBD2; J: TRBJ2-1; size: few; CDR3: CASSLAGAVYNEQFF; DNA: TGTGCCAGCAGCTTAGCGGGGGCCGTATACAATGAGCAGTTCTTC
V: TRBV5-1; D: TRBD1; J: TRBJ1-5; size: many; CDR3: CASSLAGGDQPQHF; DNA: TGCGCCAGCAGCTTGGCAGGGGGCGATCAGCCCCAGCATTTT
V: TRBV7-2; D: -; J: TRBJ2-5; size: -; CDR3: CASRNQLLGKETQYF; DNA: TGTGCCAGCAGGAACCAGTTACTAGGGAAAGAGACCCAGTACTTC
V: TRBV5-1; D: -; J: TRBJ2-6; size: many; CDR3: CASSLAPSGANVLTF; DNA: TGCGCCAGCAGCTTGGCGCCTTCCGGGGCCAACGTCCTGACTTTC
V: TRBV4-1; D: -; J: TRBJ2-3; size: many; CDR3: CASSQPTDTQYF; DNA: TGCGCCAGCAGCCAGCCCACAGATACGCAGTATTTT
V: TRBV30; D: TRBD2; J: TRBJ2-1; size: medium-sized; CDR3: CAWSVLGGEFHEQFF; DNA: TGTGCCTGGAGTGTACTGGGGGGGGAGTTCCATGAGCAGTTCTTC
V: TRBV7-2; D: -; J: TRBJ1-5; size: -; CDR3: CASSSQGFGNQPQHF; DNA: TGTGCCAGCAGCTCCCAGGGGTTCGGAAATCAGCCCCAGCATTTT
V: TRBV10-3; D: -; J: TRBJ2-2; size: -; CDR3: CAIRTANTGELFF; DNA: TGTGCCATCCGGACAGCGAACACCGGGGAGCTGTTTTTT
V: TRBV10-3; D: -; J: TRBJ2-1; size: few; CDR3: CAISGGTSYNEQFF; DNA: TGTGCCATCAGTGGGGGAACTAGCTACAATGAGCAGTTCTTC
V: TRBV15; D: -; J: TRBJ1-1; size: few; CDR3: CATSRAWPNTEAFF; DNA: TGTGCCACCAGCAGAGCGTGGCCGAACACTGAAGCTTTCTTT
V: TRBV12-3/TRBV12-4; D: -; J: TRBJ2-7; size: -; CDR3: CASSMGGQGTYEQYF; DNA: TGTGCCAGCAGCATGGGGGGTCAGGGAACCTACGAGCAGTACTTC
V: TRBV20-1; D: -; J: TRBJ1-4; size: few; CDR3: CSAARGEKLFF; DNA: TGCAGTGCTGCCCGGGGGGAAAAACTGTTTTTT
V: TRBV4-3; D: -; J: TRBJ2-3; size: many; CDR3: CASSQEPFTDTQYF; DNA: TGCGCCAGCAGCCAAGAACCGTTCACAGATACGCAGTATTTT
V: TRBV12-3/TRBV12-4; D: -; J: TRBJ1-2; size: -; CDR3: CASSLSVGGISGYTF; DNA: TGTGCCAGCAGTCTTTCTGTAGGGGGGATTTCTGGCTACACCTTC
V: TRBV3-1; D: -; J: TRBJ2-1; size: few; CDR3: CASSRGWGRGGEQFF; DNA: TGTGCCAGCAGCCGCGGTTGGGGGAGAGGTGGTGAGCAGTTCTTC
V: TRBV4-1; D: TRBD1; J: TRBJ2-3; size: many; CDR3: CASSQGQGAYTQYF; DNA: TGCGCCAGCAGCCAAGGTCAGGGGGCTTATACGCAGTATTTT
V: TRBV7-2; D: -; J: TRBJ1-1; size: few; CDR3: CASSPGVWGTEAFF; DNA: TGTGCCAGCAGCCCAGGGGTATGGGGCACTGAAGCTTTCTTT
V: TRBV19; D: TRBD1; J: TRBJ1-2; size: -; CDR3: CASSRGQGLSYGYTF; DNA: TGTGCCAGTAGTAGAGGACAGGGACTCTCCTATGGCTACACCTTC
V: TRBV7-2; D: -; J: TRBJ2-3; size: many; CDR3: CASSLDPITDTQYF; DNA: TGTGCCAGCAGCTTAGATCCGATCACAGATACGCAGTATTTT
V: TRBV7-2; D: TRBD1; J: TRBJ1-4; size: -; CDR3: CASSFLGQGGEKLFF; DNA: TGTGCCAGCAGCTTCCTGGGACAGGGGGGCGAAAAACTGTTTTTT
V: TRBV27; D: TRBD2; J: TRBJ2-5; size: -; CDR3: CASSPLLVSSGYQETQYF; DNA: TGTGCCAGCAGTCCCCTTCTAGTATCTAGCGGCTACCAAGAGACCCAGTACTTC
V: TRBV6-2/TRBV6-3; D: -; J: TRBJ2-1; size: once; CDR3: CASSQLGYDNEQFF; DNA: TGTGCCAGCAGCCAGTTGGGGTATGACAATGAGCAGTTCTTC
V: TRBV5-5; D: -; J: TRBJ2-3; size: -; CDR3: CASSLVGADTQYF; DNA: TGTGCCAGCAGCTTGGTGGGGGCAGATACGCAGTATTTT
V: TRBV12-3/TRBV12-4; D: -; J: TRBJ2-3; size: few; CDR3: CASSSQDGRTDTQYF; DNA: TGTGCCAGCAGTTCACAGGACGGCCGCACAGATACGCAGTATTTT
V: TRBV12-3/TRBV12-4; D: -; J: TRBJ1-1; size: -; CDR3: CASSWGLGNTEAFF; DNA: TGTGCCAGCAGTTGGGGCCTCGGGAACACTGAAGCTTTCTTT
V: TRBV20-1; D: -; J: TRBJ1-1; size: -; CDR3: CSAPVGKGDTEAFF; DNA: TGCAGTGCCCCAGTGGGGAAAGGGGACACTGAAGCTTTCTTT
V: TRBV10-2; D: -; J: TRBJ1-5; size: -; CDR3: CASSSGGRQPQHF; DNA: TGCGCCAGCAGTTCGGGGGGCCGTCAGCCCCAGCATTTT
V: TRBV20-1; D: -; J: TRBJ2-2; size: many; CDR3: CSAHNTARRELFF; DNA: TGCAGTGCGCATAATACGGCGAGGCGAGAGCTGTTTTTT
V: TRBV30; D: TRBD1; J: TRBJ2-2; size: few; CDR3: CAWTPIGQGNVELFF; DNA: TGTGCCTGGACACCGATCGGACAGGGAAATGTGGAGCTGTTTTTT
V: TRBV20-1; D: TRBD2; J: TRBJ2-7; size: -; CDR3: CSAYPGLAAYEQYF; DNA: TGCAGTGCGTACCCGGGACTAGCGGCGTACGAGCAGTACTTC
V: TRBV5-4; D: -; J: TRBJ2-3; size: few; CDR3: CASSSSGGAYGTHTQYF; DNA: TGTGCCAGCAGCTCCTCTGGAGGGGCATACGGAACCCATACGCAGTATTTT